This T cell receptor (beta chain) was identified in a study of blood T cell repertoires in COVID-19. Study-wide background: Acute and convalescent COVID-19 samples came from the United States, Italy and Spain.

V lost 5 bases, J lost 6 bases, and 16 bases stayed unmatched. This CDR3 is 16 amino acids long. The germline V gene encodes CDR1 SEHNR and CDR2 FQNEAQ (reference sequence). Symptom resolution, clearance, or two negative PCRs marked the recovered donors of Cohort 3. Generated by immunoSEQ multiplex PCR, the TCRdb table keeps only in-frame clones and is missing some. The data contain about 380,000 clones, 87% of them singletons. The specimen was PBMCs or T cells enriched from blood (not recorded which). V gene TRBV7-9 combines with J gene TRBJ2-7; 7 nucleotides agree with TRBD1. The receptor comes from a man aged 25 to 40 who had recovered from COVID-19. For the CDR3, the DNA is TGTGCCAGCAGCGTATTTGAGACAGGGAAGAGTGGCGAGCAGTACTTC. Its translation: CASSVFETGKSGEQYF.